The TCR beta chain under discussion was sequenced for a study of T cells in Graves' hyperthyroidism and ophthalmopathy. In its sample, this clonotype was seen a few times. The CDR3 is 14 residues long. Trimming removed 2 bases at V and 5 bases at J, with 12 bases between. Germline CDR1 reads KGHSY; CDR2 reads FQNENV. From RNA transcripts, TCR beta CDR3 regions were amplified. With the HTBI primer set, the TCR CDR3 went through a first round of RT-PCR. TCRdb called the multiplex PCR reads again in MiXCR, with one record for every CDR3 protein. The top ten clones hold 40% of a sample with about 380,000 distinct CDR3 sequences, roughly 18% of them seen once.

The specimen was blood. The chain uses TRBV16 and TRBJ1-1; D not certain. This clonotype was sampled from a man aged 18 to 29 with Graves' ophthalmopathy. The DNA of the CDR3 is TGTGCCAGCAGCCAAATCCGAAGCCGGACTGAAGCTTTCTTT. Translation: CASSQIRSRTEAFF.